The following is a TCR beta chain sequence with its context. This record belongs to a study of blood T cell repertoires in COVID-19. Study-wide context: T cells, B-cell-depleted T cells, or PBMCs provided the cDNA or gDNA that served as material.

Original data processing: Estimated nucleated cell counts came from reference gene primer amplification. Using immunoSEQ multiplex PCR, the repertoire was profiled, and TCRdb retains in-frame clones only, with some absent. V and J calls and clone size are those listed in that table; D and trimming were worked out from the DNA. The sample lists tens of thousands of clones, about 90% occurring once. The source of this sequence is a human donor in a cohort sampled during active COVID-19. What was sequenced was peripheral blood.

The DNA for the CDR3 is TGTGCCAGTAGTAATGGACTCGGAAACACCATATATTTT. Its protein is CASSNGLGNTIYF. This chain links TRBV19 with TRBJ1-3, with D hard to call. Germline V gene lookup returns CDR1 LNHDA and CDR2 SQIVND (reference sequence). The CDR3 spans 13 residues. V was cut by 4 bases and J by 4 bases, with 8 bases left in between.